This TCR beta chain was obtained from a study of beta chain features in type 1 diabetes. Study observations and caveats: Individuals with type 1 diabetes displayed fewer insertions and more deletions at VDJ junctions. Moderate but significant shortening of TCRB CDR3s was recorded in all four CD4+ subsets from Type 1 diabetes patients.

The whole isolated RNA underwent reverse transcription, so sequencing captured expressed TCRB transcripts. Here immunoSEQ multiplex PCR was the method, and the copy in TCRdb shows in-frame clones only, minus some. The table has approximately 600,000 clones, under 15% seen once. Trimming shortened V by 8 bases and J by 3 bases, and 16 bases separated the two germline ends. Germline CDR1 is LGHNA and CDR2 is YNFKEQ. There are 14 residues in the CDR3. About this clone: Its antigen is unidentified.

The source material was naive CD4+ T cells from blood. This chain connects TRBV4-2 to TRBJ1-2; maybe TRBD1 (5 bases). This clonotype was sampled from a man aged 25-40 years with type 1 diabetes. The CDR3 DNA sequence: TGTGCCAGCTCCTCCCCGTGGGGGGACTATGGCTACACCTTC. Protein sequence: CASSSPWGDYGYTF.